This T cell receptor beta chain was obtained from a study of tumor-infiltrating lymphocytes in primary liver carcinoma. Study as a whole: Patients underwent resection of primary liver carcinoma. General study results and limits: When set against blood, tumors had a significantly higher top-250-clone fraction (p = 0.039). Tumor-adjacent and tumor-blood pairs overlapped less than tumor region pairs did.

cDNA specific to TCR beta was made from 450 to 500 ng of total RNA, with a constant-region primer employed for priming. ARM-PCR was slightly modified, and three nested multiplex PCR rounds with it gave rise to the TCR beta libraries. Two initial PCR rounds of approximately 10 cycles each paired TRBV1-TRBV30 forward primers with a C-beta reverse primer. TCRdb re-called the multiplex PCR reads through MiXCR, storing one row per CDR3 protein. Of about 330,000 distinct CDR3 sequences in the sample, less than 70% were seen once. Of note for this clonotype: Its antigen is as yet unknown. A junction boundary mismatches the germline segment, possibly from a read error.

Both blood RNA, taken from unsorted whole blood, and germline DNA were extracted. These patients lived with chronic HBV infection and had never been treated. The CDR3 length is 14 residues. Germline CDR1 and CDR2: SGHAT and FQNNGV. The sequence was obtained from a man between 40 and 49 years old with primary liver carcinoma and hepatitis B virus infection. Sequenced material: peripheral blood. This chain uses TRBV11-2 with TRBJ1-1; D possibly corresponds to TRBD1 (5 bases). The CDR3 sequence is CTSNLESRVGEAFF. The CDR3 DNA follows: TGTACCAGCAACTTAGAGTCCAGGGTTGGCGAAGCTTTCTTT.